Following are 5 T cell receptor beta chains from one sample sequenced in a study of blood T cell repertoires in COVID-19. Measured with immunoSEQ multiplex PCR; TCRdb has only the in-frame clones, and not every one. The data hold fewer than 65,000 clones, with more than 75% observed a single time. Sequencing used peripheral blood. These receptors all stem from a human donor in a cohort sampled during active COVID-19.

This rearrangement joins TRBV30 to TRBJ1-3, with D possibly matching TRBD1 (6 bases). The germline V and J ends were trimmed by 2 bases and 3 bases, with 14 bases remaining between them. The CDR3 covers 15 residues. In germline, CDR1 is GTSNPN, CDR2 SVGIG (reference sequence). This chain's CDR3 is CAWSPWTDRGNTIYF. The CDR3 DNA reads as TGTGCCTGGAGTCCGTGGACAGACCGTGGAAACACCATATATTTT. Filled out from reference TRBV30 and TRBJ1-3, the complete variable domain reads SQTIHQWPATLVQPVGSPLSLECTVEGTSNPNLYWYRQAAGRGLQLLFYSVGIGQISSEVPQNLSASRPQDRQFILSSKKLLLSDSGFYLCAWSPWTDRGNTIYFGEGSWLTVV.

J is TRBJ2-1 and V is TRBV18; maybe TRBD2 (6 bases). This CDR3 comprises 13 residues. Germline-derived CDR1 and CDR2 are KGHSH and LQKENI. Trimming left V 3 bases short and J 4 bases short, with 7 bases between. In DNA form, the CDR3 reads TGTGCCAGCTCACCGGCGGGGTACAATGAGCAGTTCTTC. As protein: CASSPAGYNEQFF.

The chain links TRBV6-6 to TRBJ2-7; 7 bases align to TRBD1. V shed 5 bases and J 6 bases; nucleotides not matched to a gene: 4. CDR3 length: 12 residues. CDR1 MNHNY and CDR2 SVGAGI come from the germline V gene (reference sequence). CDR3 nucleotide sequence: TGTGCCAGCAGTCCGACAGGGATCGAGCAGTACGTC. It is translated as CASSPTGIEQYV.

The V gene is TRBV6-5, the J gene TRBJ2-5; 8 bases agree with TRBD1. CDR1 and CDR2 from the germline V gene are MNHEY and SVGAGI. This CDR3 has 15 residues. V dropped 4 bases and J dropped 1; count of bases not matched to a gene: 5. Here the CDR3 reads CASSFLTGAQETQYF. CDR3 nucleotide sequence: TGTGCCAGCAGTTTTCTGACAGGGGCCCAAGAGACCCAGTACTTC.

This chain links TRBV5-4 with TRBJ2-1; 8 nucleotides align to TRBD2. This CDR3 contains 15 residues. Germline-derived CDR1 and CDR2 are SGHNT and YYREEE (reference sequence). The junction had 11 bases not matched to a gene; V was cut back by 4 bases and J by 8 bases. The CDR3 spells CASSLSGGRLYEQFF. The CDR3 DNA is TGTGCCAGCAGCCTGAGCGGGGGCCGATTGTATGAGCAGTTCTTC.